These T cell receptor beta chains were read from a single sample in a study of blood T cells in healthy people across ages. TCRdb re-called the 5' RACE reads with MiXCR, one entry per CDR3 protein. The sample contains about 970,000 distinct CDR3 sequences, roughly half of which appear only once. The sequenced material came from blood. All receptors come from a woman aged 55 to 70 in good health. Each CDR3 is given with its conserved first and last residue. The order of the fields is D gene, J gene, V gene, clone size, CDR3 DNA, CDR3 protein. D genes are given only for firm matches. Clone size is stated in some rows and not others, as once, few, many or a class when expanded.

D gene: TRBD1; J gene: TRBJ1-5; V gene: TRBV20-1; clone size: .; CDR3 DNA: TGCAGTGCTAGTCCTCGTGGACAGGGGTACCAGCCCCAGCATTTT; CDR3 protein: CSASPRGQGYQPQHF
D gene: .; J gene: TRBJ1-6; V gene: TRBV20-1; clone size: few; CDR3 DNA: TGCAGTGCGGCGGGGAAAAAGTGGCTTAATTCACCCCTCCACTTT; CDR3 protein: CSAAGKKWLNSPLHF
D gene: .; J gene: TRBJ2-5; V gene: TRBV10-3; clone size: .; CDR3 DNA: TGTGCCATCAGTGACGGACCTGGAGCGGAAGAGACCCAGTACTTC; CDR3 protein: CAISDGPGAEETQYF
D gene: .; J gene: TRBJ2-3; V gene: TRBV20-1; clone size: .; CDR3 DNA: TGCAGTGCTAGAGATGAGGGAGATACGCAGTATTTT; CDR3 protein: CSARDEGDTQYF
D gene: .; J gene: TRBJ2-7; V gene: TRBV28; clone size: .; CDR3 DNA: TGTGCCAGCAGTTCGACAGCTAGAGGCTCCTACGAGCAGTACTTC; CDR3 protein: CASSSTARGSYEQYF
D gene: TRBD2; J gene: TRBJ2-1; V gene: TRBV7-2; clone size: .; CDR3 DNA: TGTGCCAGCCGGGCTAGCGGGGACAATGAGCAGTTCTTC; CDR3 protein: CASRASGDNEQFF
D gene: .; J gene: TRBJ1-1; V gene: TRBV4-2; clone size: .; CDR3 DNA: TGTGCCAGCAGCCTAATTGGGACTGGGAACACTGAAGCTTTCTTT; CDR3 protein: CASSLIGTGNTEAFF
D gene: .; J gene: TRBJ2-7; V gene: TRBV15; clone size: .; CDR3 DNA: TGTGCCACCAGGACAGACCCCTCCTACGAGCAGTACTTC; CDR3 protein: CATRTDPSYEQYF
D gene: TRBD2; J gene: TRBJ2-1; V gene: TRBV7-6; clone size: .; CDR3 DNA: TGTGCCAGCAGCTTAGCGCCTAGCGGGACTAACCCCAATGAGCAGTTCTTC; CDR3 protein: CASSLAPSGTNPNEQFF
D gene: TRBD1; J gene: TRBJ1-2; V gene: TRBV12-3/TRBV12-4; clone size: .; CDR3 DNA: TGTGCCAGCAGTTTGACCCCTTGGACAGGGCAGGGCGGCTACACCTTC; CDR3 protein: CASSLTPWTGQGGYTF
D gene: TRBD2; J gene: TRBJ2-5; V gene: TRBV28; clone size: .; CDR3 DNA: TGTGCCAGCAGTGGACGGGAGGAGGTTCAAGAGACCCAGTACTTC; CDR3 protein: CASSGREEVQETQYF
D gene: TRBD2; J gene: TRBJ2-7; V gene: TRBV7-2; clone size: few; CDR3 DNA: TGTGCCAGCAGCTTAAAGCTGCCAAAAACTAGCGGGACTACCTACGAGCAGTACTTC; CDR3 protein: CASSLKLPKTSGTTYEQYF
D gene: TRBD2; J gene: TRBJ2-3; V gene: TRBV7-9; clone size: .; CDR3 DNA: TGTGCCAGCAGCTTAGTTAGCGGGAGTGGGACGGATACGCAGTATTTT; CDR3 protein: CASSLVSGSGTDTQYF